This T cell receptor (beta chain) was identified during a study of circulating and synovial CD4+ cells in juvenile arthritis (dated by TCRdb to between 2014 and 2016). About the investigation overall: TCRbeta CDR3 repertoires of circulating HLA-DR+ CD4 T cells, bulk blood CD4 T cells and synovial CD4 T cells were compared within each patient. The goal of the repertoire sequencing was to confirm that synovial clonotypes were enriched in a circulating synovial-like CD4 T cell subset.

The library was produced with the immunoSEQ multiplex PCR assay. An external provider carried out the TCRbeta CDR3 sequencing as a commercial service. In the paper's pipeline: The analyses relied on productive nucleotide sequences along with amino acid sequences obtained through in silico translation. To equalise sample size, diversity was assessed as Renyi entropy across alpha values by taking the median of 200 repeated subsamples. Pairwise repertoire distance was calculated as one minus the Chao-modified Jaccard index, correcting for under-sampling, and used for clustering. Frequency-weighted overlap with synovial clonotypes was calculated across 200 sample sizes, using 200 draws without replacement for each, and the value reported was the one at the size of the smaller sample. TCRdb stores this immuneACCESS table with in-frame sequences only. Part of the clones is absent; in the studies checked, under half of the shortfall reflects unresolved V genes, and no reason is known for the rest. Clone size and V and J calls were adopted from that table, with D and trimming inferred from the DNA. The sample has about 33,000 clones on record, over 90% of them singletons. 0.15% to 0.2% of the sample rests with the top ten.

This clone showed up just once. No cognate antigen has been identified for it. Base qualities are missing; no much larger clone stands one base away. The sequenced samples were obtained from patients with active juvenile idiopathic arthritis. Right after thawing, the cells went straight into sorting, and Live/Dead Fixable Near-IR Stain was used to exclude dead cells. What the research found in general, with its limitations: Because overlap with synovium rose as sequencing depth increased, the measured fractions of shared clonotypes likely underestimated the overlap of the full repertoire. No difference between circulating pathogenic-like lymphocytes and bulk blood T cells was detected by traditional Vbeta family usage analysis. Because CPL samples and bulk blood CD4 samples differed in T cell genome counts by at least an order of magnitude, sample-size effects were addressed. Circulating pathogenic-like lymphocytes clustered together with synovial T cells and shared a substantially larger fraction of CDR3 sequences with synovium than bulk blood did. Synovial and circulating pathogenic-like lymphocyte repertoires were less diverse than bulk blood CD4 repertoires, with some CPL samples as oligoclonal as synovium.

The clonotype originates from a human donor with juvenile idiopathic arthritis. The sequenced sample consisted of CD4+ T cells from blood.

The nucleotide sequence reads TGCGCCAGCAGCTGGGCGCTCGGGGTGGATACGCAGTATTTT. It encodes CASSWALGVDTQYF. The chain joins TRBV5-1 to TRBJ2-3; a weak D assignment points to TRBD2 (5 bases agree). Per the germline V gene, SGHRS is the CDR1 and YFSETQ is the CDR2. There are 14 amino acids in the CDR3, from cysteine to phenylalanine inclusive. Only the CDR3 portion is preserved as DNA: 42 bases, with reading frame beginning at the first base. V sheds 3 bases and J sheds 6 bases, leaving 14 bases between their ends.